The 27 T cell receptor beta chains reported below all come from one sample, sequenced in a study of T-cell memory formation after mild COVID-19. TCRdb fed the 5' RACE reads into MiXCR, producing one record per CDR3 protein. There are fewer than 700,000 distinct CDR3 sequences in the sample; about a fifth occur only once, and roughly 8.1% lies in the top ten. Sample: PBMCs or a T cell subset sorted from them (not recorded which). The receptors come from an adult woman who had mild COVID-19 (a few samples of this study predate the infection). Cell type and time point are not known.

This clonotype was seen only a few times. V is TRBV11-3 and J is TRBJ2-5; D may correspond to TRBD1 or TRBD2 (6 bases each). The germline CDR1 and CDR2 sequences are SGHNT and YENEEA. The CDR3 spans 14 residues. Trimming stripped 4 bases from V and 2 bases from J, with 11 bases between. CDR3 DNA: TGTGCCAGCAGCTGGGGGGCAGCACAAGAGACCCAGTACTTC. Translated: CASSWGAAQETQYF.

This clonotype was counted at least ten times. The rearrangement uses TRBV12-3 or TRBV12-4 and TRBJ1-5, with D unresolved. Trimming shortened V by 3 bases and J by 4 bases, and 10 bases separated the two germline ends. This CDR3 comprises 14 residues. CDR3 sequence (DNA): TGTGCCAGCAGTTTCCGCCGGACTAATCAGCCCCAGCATTTT. Translation gives CASSFRRTNQPQHF.

The V gene is TRBV7-9, the J gene TRBJ2-5; 8 nucleotides agree with TRBD1. This CDR3 comprises 14 residues. V trimming: 1 base; J trimming: 5 bases; junction bases outside the gene matches: 3. Germline CDR1 SEHNR, CDR2 FQNEAQ (reference sequence). CDR3 loop: CASSLVRDRETQYF. CDR3 in DNA: TGTGCCAGCAGCTTAGTCCGGGACAGGGAGACCCAGTACTTC.

The V call is TRBV7-2, the J call TRBJ2-2; D is uncertain. The germline gives CDR1 SGHTA, CDR2 FQGNSA. The length of the CDR3 is 14 residues. V gave up 5 bases and J gave up 6 bases, with 13 bases separating them. The CDR3 loop reads CASSPSAEPGELFF. The DNA for the CDR3 is TGTGCCAGCAGCCCCTCGGCCGAACCCGGGGAGCTGTTTTTT.

The rearrangement joins TRBV27 to TRBJ2-3, with D unclear. The germline gives CDR1 MNHEY, CDR2 SMNVEV (reference sequence). The V end was cut by 4 bases, the J end by 2 bases, with 10 bases between. The CDR3 extends over 14 amino acids. CDR3 in DNA: TGTGCCAGCAGTTCGGCAGACGACACAGATACGCAGTATTTT. It codes for CASSSADDTDTQYF.

The V gene is TRBV5-1, the J gene TRBJ1-1; D unclear. This CDR3 region has 13 residues. V was trimmed by 5 bases and J by 3 bases, leaving 11 bases between them. In germline, CDR1 is SGHRS, CDR2 YFSETQ. The CDR3 sequence: CASRSDGDTEAFF. Here the CDR3 DNA reads TGCGCCAGCAGGAGCGATGGGGACACTGAAGCTTTCTTT.

This chain joins TRBV5-1 and TRBJ2-3, with D perhaps TRBD1 (5 bases). The CDR3 consists of 15 residues. V lost 0 bases and J 2 bases, leaving 10 bases between the germline ends. Germline V gene lookup returns CDR1 SGHRS and CDR2 YFSETQ. The CDR3 sequence is CASSLAGFTTDTQYF. CDR3 DNA sequence: TGCGCCAGCAGCTTGGCAGGGTTTACCACAGATACGCAGTATTTT.

This clonotype has just a few counts. The chain links TRBV20-1 to TRBJ2-3; D call uncertain. This CDR3 comprises 15 residues. Per the germline V gene, CDR1 is DFQATT and CDR2 is SNEGSKA (reference sequence). CDR3: CSAPIIRRATDTQYF. In DNA, the CDR3 is TGCAGCGCCCCTATAATCCGGAGAGCCACAGATACGCAGTATTTT.

The sample holds one count of this clonotype. At one end, the junction sequence differs from germline, possibly due to a read error. V is TRBV4-3 and J is TRBJ1-4; no reliable D call. Germline V gene sequence: CDR1 LGHNA, CDR2 YSLEER. The CDR3 is made up of 12 amino acids. The chain's CDR3 is CASSQEGEKLIF. CDR3 sequence (DNA): TGCGCCAGCAGCCAAGAGGGCGAAAAACTGATTTTT.

This clonotype came up a few times. The chain uses TRBV29-1 and TRBJ2-5; D uncertain. CDR3 size: 10 residues. Between the trimmed V and J ends, which lost 4 bases and 4 bases, there was a span of 4 bases. Germline V gene sequence: CDR1 SQVTM, CDR2 ANQGSEA. As DNA, the CDR3 is TGCAGCGTTGTTGGAGAGACCCAGTACTTC. This codes for CSVVGETQYF.

This chain joins TRBV12-3 or TRBV12-4 and TRBJ1-2; 10 bases map to TRBD1. The J segment lost 1 base and the V segment lost 7 bases, leaving 3 bases of the junction unmatched. CDR3 length: 14 residues. In nucleotides, the CDR3 is TGTGCCAGCATACGGACAGGGGGTAACTATGGCTACACCTTC. Protein sequence: CASIRTGGNYGYTF.

This sequence joins TRBV7-9 and TRBJ2-1, with D possibly TRBD1 on 6 matching bases. The CDR3 loop spans 16 amino acids. Germline CDR1 SEHNR, CDR2 FQNEAQ (reference sequence). V was cut by 5 bases and J by 3 bases, with 17 bases left in between. Here the CDR3 DNA reads TGTGCCAGCAGCCCTACCCCCGGCAGGGGCTACAATGAGCAGTTCTTC. It codes for CASSPTPGRGYNEQFF. The full variable domain, rest sourced from reference TRBV7-9 and TRBJ2-1, is DTGVSQNPRHKITKRGQNVTFRCDPISEHNRLYWYRQTLGQGPEFLTYFQNEAQLEKSRLLSDRFSAERPKGSFSTLEIQRTEQGDSAMYLCASSPTPGRGYNEQFFGPGTRLTVL.

The DNA of the CDR3 is TGTGCCAGCGGGGGACAGGGAAGATCGGAATATGGCTACACCTTC. Protein: CASGGQGRSEYGYTF. J is TRBJ1-2 and V is TRBV9; TRBD1 agrees at 9 bases. V gave up 7 bases and J gave up 5 bases; unmatched junction bases: 12. Germline CDR1 is SGDLS and CDR2 is YYNGEE. The CDR3 is 15 residues long.

This clonotype was counted between two and nine times. The rearrangement links TRBV2 to TRBJ2-7; 8 bases are shared with TRBD1. This CDR3 comprises 14 residues. The germline V gene encodes CDR1 SNHLY and CDR2 FYNNEI. V was pared by 4 bases and J by 4 bases, with 6 bases of the junction left unmatched. This chain's CDR3 is CASSGDRGVYEQYF. In DNA, the CDR3 is TGTGCCAGCAGTGGCGACAGGGGAGTGTACGAGCAGTACTTC.

In this sample, this clonotype turned up a few times. The chain couples TRBV7-2 to TRBJ2-1, with 9 nucleotides matching TRBD2. Germline values: CDR1 SGHTA, CDR2 FQGNSA. Trimming removed 2 bases from V and 0 bases from J; junction bases left unmatched: 5. The CDR3 covers 17 residues. CDR3 nucleotides: TGTGCCAGCAGCTTACAAGCGGGAGGCAGCTCCTACAATGAGCAGTTCTTC. Its translation is CASSLQAGGSSYNEQFF.

The CDR3 is CASTPGSHSGANVLTF. The CDR3 DNA sequence: TGTGCCAGCACCCCGGGTAGCCACTCTGGGGCCAACGTCCTGACTTTC. This sequence joins TRBV6-5 and TRBJ2-6; D is uncertain. Trimming took 7 bases from V and 0 from J, leaving 13 bases between them. Germline V lookup: CDR1 MNHEY, CDR2 SVGAGI. The CDR3 runs 16 residues.

This rearrangement joins TRBV5-1 to TRBJ1-2, with D hard to call. Per germline, CDR1 SGHRS and CDR2 YFSETQ. This CDR3 has 14 amino acids. V gave up 0 bases and J gave up 7 bases, with 13 bases separating them. As DNA, the CDR3 is TGCGCCAGCAGCTTGGCGGACGGCGGACGTGGCTACACCTTC. The encoded protein is CASSLADGGRGYTF.

This rearrangement joins TRBV18 to TRBJ2-1; D possibly matches TRBD1 or TRBD2 (5 bases each). CDR1 and CDR2 (germline): KGHSH, LQKENI. Trimming removed 3 bases from V and 2 bases from J, with 11 bases in between. CDR3 size: 15 residues. CDR3 protein: CASSPRAGPYNEQFF. CDR3 DNA sequence: TGTGCCAGCTCACCCAGGGCGGGCCCCTACAATGAGCAGTTCTTC.

A few counts support this clonotype. The chain combines TRBV20-1 with TRBJ2-2; 7 nucleotides agree with TRBD2. CDR3 length: 15 residues. J gave up 0 bases and V 3 bases, and 4 bases lay outside the gene matches. The V gene's germline CDR1 is DFQATT and CDR2 SNEGSKA (reference sequence). The CDR3 DNA is TGCAGTGCTAGGGGGAGCGGGACGAACACCGGGGAGCTGTTTTTT. This translates into CSARGSGTNTGELFF.

V usage is TRBV18 and J usage is TRBJ1-2, with a tentative D call TRBD1 (6 bases). V was clipped by 2 bases and J by 3 bases, with 13 bases between them. The CDR3 is 15 residues long. From germline, CDR1 is KGHSH and CDR2 LQKENI. Here the CDR3 DNA reads TGTGCCAGCTCACCAGGGGGCCCAGGCGACTATGGCTACACCTTC. Translation gives CASSPGGPGDYGYTF.

This sequence joins TRBV3-1 and TRBJ2-2; D remains unclear. Trimming shortened V by 0 bases and J by 7 bases, and 6 bases separated the two germline ends. The CDR3 contains 13 residues. From germline, CDR1 is LGHDT and CDR2 YNNKEL (reference sequence). The CDR3 is CASSQESVGELFF. CDR3 sequence (DNA): TGTGCCAGCAGCCAAGAATCCGTCGGGGAGCTGTTTTTT.

In its sample, this clonotype was seen a few times. V usage is TRBV7-9 and J usage is TRBJ2-4; no definite D call. Trimming took 0 bases from V and 4 from J, leaving 7 bases between them. Germline CDR1 reads SEHNR; CDR2 reads FQNEAQ (reference sequence). The CDR3 covers 14 residues. The CDR3 region has the DNA TGTGCCAGCAGCTTAGCGTCACTGAAAAACATTCAGTACTTC. Its protein product is CASSLASLKNIQYF.

The rearrangement uses TRBV10-3 and TRBJ1-4; D gene uncertain. The CDR3 covers 15 residues. The ends were cut back, 0 bases at V and 6 bases at J, with 11 bases in the middle. Germline V gene sequence: CDR1 ENHRY, CDR2 SYGVKD. The CDR3 sequence: CAISESNGWHEKLFF. As DNA, the CDR3 is TGTGCCATCAGTGAGTCTAATGGATGGCATGAAAAACTGTTTTTT.

J is TRBJ1-4 and V is TRBV12-3 or TRBV12-4, with 10 nucleotides matching TRBD1. The CDR3 consists of 17 residues. The ends lost 1 base at V and 1 base at J; junction bases unmatched: 3. The CDR3 protein is CASSLGQGALTNEKLFF. CDR3 in DNA: TGTGCCAGCAGTTTAGGACAGGGGGCCTTAACTAATGAAAAACTGTTTTTT.

This clonotype has more than one count but fewer than ten. The chain has TRBV12-3 or TRBV12-4 and TRBJ1-4; D remains unclear. With 4 bases removed from V and 7 bases from J, the gap between germline ends came to 19 bases. This CDR3 has 16 residues. This chain's CDR3 is CASSSLHMREGEKLFF. The CDR3 DNA follows: TGTGCCAGCAGTTCCCTCCACATGAGGGAGGGTGAAAAACTGTTTTTT.

This sequence joins TRBV6-1 and TRBJ2-5; 7 bases agree with TRBD2. CDR3 length equals 15 residues. The junction had 12 bases not matched to a gene; V was cut back by 6 bases and J by 5 bases. Germline loops: CDR1 MNHNS, CDR2 SASEGT. In DNA, the CDR3 is TGTGCCAGCAGGACATATACTAGCGTGGAGGAGACCCAGTACTTC. This encodes CASRTYTSVEETQYF.

Many counts were recorded for this clonotype. The chain couples TRBV18 to TRBJ2-7; 9 bases align to TRBD1. Unmatched junction bases numbered 5, after V lost 5 bases and J lost 3 bases. This CDR3 is 14 amino acids long. The germline gives CDR1 KGHSH, CDR2 LQKENI. The CDR3 protein is CASSSRDRVYEQYF. Written as DNA, the CDR3 is TGTGCCAGCTCATCCCGGGACAGGGTCTACGAGCAGTACTTC.